The 14 T cell receptor beta chains below all came from one sample that was sequenced in a study of response to subunit inactivated influenza vaccine (dated by TCRdb to 2016 to 2019). Receptors were amplified or captured by RT-PCR. The sample was run on an Illumina HiSeq 2500. Through fastp at Q25 and MiXCR, TCRdb rebuilt clones from the public reads, retaining in-frame beta chains. CDR3 protein sequences are deduplicated, and each keeps its most common genes and DNA. The sample yields more than 600,000 distinct CDR3 sequences; around 18% were counted once. In total, the top ten clones hold under 13% of the sample. Specimen: PBMCs from blood, collected 5 days after vaccination. The source of these receptors is a man in his fifties who received an inactivated influenza vaccine. Donor details come from another sample of the same person, matched by shared clones.

Here the CDR3 reads CASSLVSTGANVLTF. Written as DNA, the CDR3 is TGCGCCAGCAGCTTGGTATCAACTGGGGCCAACGTCCTGACTTTC. The gene calls are TRBV5-1 and TRBJ2-6; D gene unclear. This CDR3 has 15 residues. Trimming removed 0 bases at V and 2 bases at J, with 6 bases between. CDR1 is SGHRS and CDR2 is YFSETQ in the germline V gene.

In its sample, this clonotype was seen a few times. CDR3 sequence (DNA): TGTGCCAGCAGCCAAGCCGCCGGGACAGGGGTTGGCACTGAAGCTTTCTTT. Protein: CASSQAAGTGVGTEAFF. The chain employs TRBV4-2 and TRBJ1-1; 10 bases are shared with TRBD1. The ends lost 1 base at V and 4 bases at J; junction bases unmatched: 9. The CDR3 totals 17 residues. Germline-derived CDR1 and CDR2 are LGHNA and YNFKEQ.

The chain combines TRBV7-9 with TRBJ2-1; D unclear. Trimming cost V 4 bases and J 9 bases, with 13 bases left between them. This CDR3 is built from 13 residues. The germline V gene encodes CDR1 SEHNR and CDR2 FQNEAQ (reference sequence). The CDR3 reads CASSSGSAFEQFF. The DNA for the CDR3 is TGTGCCAGCAGCTCAGGAAGCGCGTTTGAGCAGTTCTTC.

This chain connects TRBV5-1 to TRBJ2-1, with 8 bases identical to TRBD1. Per germline, CDR1 SGHRS and CDR2 YFSETQ. This CDR3 region has 14 residues. The J segment lost 9 bases and the V segment lost 0 bases, leaving 5 bases of the junction unmatched. CDR3 nucleotide sequence: TGCGCCAGCAGCTTGGAGGACAGGGAAGTTGAGCAGTTCTTC. It encodes CASSLEDREVEQFF.

V gene TRBV6-1 combines with J gene TRBJ2-7; D unclear. CDR3 length: 12 amino acids. The V gene's germline CDR1 is MNHNS and CDR2 SASEGT. Deletions cut 2 bases from V and 5 bases from J, with 7 bases between. The CDR3 nucleotides are TGTGCCAGCAGTGAACGGTACGACGAGCAGTACTTC. This encodes CASSERYDEQYF.

This clonotype was counted a few times. V gene TRBV2 combines with J gene TRBJ1-6; D is unclear. The CDR3 extends over 14 amino acids. CDR1 SNHLY and CDR2 FYNNEI come from the germline V gene. The V end was cut by 0 bases, the J end by 7 bases, with 7 bases between. The CDR3 loop is CASSEAVPNSPLHF. The CDR3 DNA sequence: TGTGCCAGCAGTGAAGCAGTTCCAAATTCACCCCTCCACTTT.

The chain combines TRBV15 with TRBJ2-1; 7 bases line up with TRBD2. Germline values: CDR1 LNHNV, CDR2 YYDKDF (reference sequence). V was clipped by 0 bases and J by 5 bases; unmatched bases: 10. The CDR3 has 17 amino acids. CDR3 region: CATSRDPETSPNNEQFF. The DNA for the CDR3 is TGTGCCACCAGCAGAGATCCTGAGACTAGCCCTAACAATGAGCAGTTCTTC.

This rearrangement joins TRBV5-1 to TRBJ2-2; 7 nucleotides line up with TRBD1. The V gene end was trimmed by 2 bases and the J gene end by 3 bases; junction bases not matched to a gene: 4. Germline-derived CDR1 and CDR2 are SGHRS and YFSETQ. The CDR3 loop spans 15 amino acids. This chain's CDR3 is CASSFRDSDTGELFF. In nucleotides, the CDR3 is TGCGCCAGCAGCTTCCGGGACAGCGACACCGGGGAGCTGTTTTTT.

This clonotype was counted a few times. The gene calls are TRBV29-1 and TRBJ2-7; TRBD2 agrees at 8 bases. The germline gives CDR1 SQVTM, CDR2 ANQGSEA. Unmatched junction bases numbered 6, after V lost 5 bases and J lost 0 bases. The CDR3 runs 14 residues. In DNA form, the CDR3 reads TGCAGCGTTTCGGCTAGCGGGCCCTCCTACGAGCAGTACTTC. It codes for CSVSASGPSYEQYF.

The V and J genes are TRBV4-3 and TRBJ2-7; D may be TRBD2 (5 bases). The germline gives CDR1 LGHNA, CDR2 YSLEER. The CDR3 is 14 amino acids. The V end was cut by 1 base, the J end by 4 bases, with 11 bases between. The CDR3 DNA reads as TGCGCCAGCAGCCAAGGAGGGTTTGGGTACGAGCAGTACTTC. Amino acids: CASSQGGFGYEQYF.

The chain has TRBV20-1 and TRBJ2-1, with a tentative D call TRBD1 (5 bases). The CDR3 is 10 amino acids. The V gene lost 6 bases and the J gene lost 13 bases, with 13 bases spanning the gap. CDR1 is DFQATT, CDR2 SNEGSKA, per germline (reference sequence). Here the CDR3 DNA reads TGCAGTGCGATCGACAGAGTTCAGTTCTTC. It codes for CSAIDRVQFF.

This clonotype turned up a few times. This sequence joins TRBV6-2 or TRBV6-3 and TRBJ2-7; D uncertain. This CDR3 contains 13 residues. V was pared by 6 bases and J by 0 bases, with 9 bases between. Germline assignment: CDR1 MNHEY and CDR2 SVGEGT. The chain's CDR3 is CASSPPFSYEQYF. The CDR3 bases are TGTGCCAGCAGCCCCCCTTTCTCCTACGAGCAGTACTTC.

In its sample, this clonotype was seen a few times. The CDR3 loop is CASSSTSSSTDTQYF. CDR3 sequence (DNA): TGTGCCAGCAGCTCCACTAGCAGCAGCACAGATACGCAGTATTTT. The rearrangement uses TRBV7-9 and TRBJ2-3; a weak D match, TRBD2 (6 bases). The length of the CDR3 is 15 residues. CDR1 and CDR2 from the germline V gene are SEHNR and FQNEAQ (reference sequence). V dropped 4 bases and J dropped 0 bases, with 11 bases sitting between them.

This clonotype was found many times. The V and J genes are TRBV24-1 and TRBJ2-5; D is possibly TRBD1 (6 bases). Trimming removed 4 bases from V and 4 bases from J, with 15 bases in between. This CDR3 is 15 amino acids long. Germline assignment: CDR1 KGHDR and CDR2 SFDVKD. CDR3 residues: CATSDRGNLRETQYF. Written as DNA, the CDR3 is TGTGCCACCAGTGACAGGGGTAACCTTAGAGAGACCCAGTACTTC.